Shown below are 26 T cell receptor beta chains from a single sample sequenced in a study of blood T cell repertoires in COVID-19. Profiled with immunoSEQ multiplex PCR; TCRdb holds only in-frame clones, not every one. The table shows roughly 180,000 clones, with 94% occurring only once. Sequences were obtained from peripheral blood. The source of these receptors is a young man with COVID-19, enrolled during active disease.

This chain connects TRBV19 to TRBJ2-3; D is possibly TRBD2 (5 bases). Between the trimmed V and J ends, which lost 3 bases and 3 bases, there was a span of 13 bases. The CDR3 loop spans 15 amino acids. Germline V gene data show CDR1 as LNHDA and CDR2 as SQIVND (reference sequence). Written as DNA, the CDR3 is TGTGCCAGTAGTATTGGACCCGGGAAAACAGATACGCAGTATTTT. As protein: CASSIGPGKTDTQYF.

CDR3 sequence reads: CASSSYRDRGYEQYF. In nucleotides, the CDR3 is TGTGCCAGCAGTTCCTACAGGGACAGGGGTTACGAGCAGTACTTC. The J gene is TRBJ2-7, the V gene TRBV6-5; 10 bases align to TRBD1. The CDR3 contains 15 residues. Per germline, CDR1 MNHEY and CDR2 SVGAGI. V trimming: 4 bases; J trimming: 4 bases; junction bases outside the gene matches: 7.

The chain employs TRBV6-5 and TRBJ2-3; 8 nucleotides line up with TRBD1. This CDR3 spans 16 amino acids. From germline, CDR1 is MNHEY and CDR2 SVGAGI. The V and J ends lost 4 bases and 0 bases, in that order; junction bases with no gene match: 6. The CDR3 reads CASSSRTGSSTDTQYF. The CDR3 nucleotides are TGTGCCAGCAGTTCCCGGACAGGGAGTAGCACAGATACGCAGTATTTT.

The V call is TRBV6-5, the J call TRBJ2-1, with a tentative D call TRBD2 (5 bases). The V gene's germline CDR1 is MNHEY and CDR2 SVGAGI. This CDR3 has 15 residues. V lost 4 bases and J lost 8, with 18 bases in between. CDR3 in DNA: TGTGCCAGCAGTTTGTCCCCGACCTCCGGGGATGAGCAGTTCTTC. Protein product: CASSLSPTSGDEQFF.

This sequence joins TRBV2 and TRBJ2-7; 10 positions agree with TRBD2. Germline trimming cut 7 bases from V and 4 bases from J; bases unmatched to any gene: 7. CDR1 and CDR2 from the germline V gene are SNHLY and FYNNEI. The length of the CDR3 is 14 residues. CDR3 bases: TGTGCCAGCACGCTAGCGGGGGTTCAATACGAGCAGTACTTC. Translation gives CASTLAGVQYEQYF.

The rearrangement uses TRBV5-1 and TRBJ2-3; 9 bases are a match to TRBD2. Germline values: CDR1 SGHRS, CDR2 YFSETQ. J lost 1 base, V lost 3 bases, and 3 bases had no gene match. The CDR3 runs 15 residues. In nucleotides, the CDR3 is TGCGCCAGCAGCTCCAAGCGGGGGGGCACAGATACGCAGTATTTT. Translation: CASSSKRGGTDTQYF.

V gene TRBV9 combines with J gene TRBJ2-7; D gene ambiguous. The CDR3 spans 12 residues. The germline V gene encodes CDR1 SGDLS and CDR2 YYNGEE. Trimming pared 4 bases from V and 0 bases from J, leaving 5 bases between. DNA for the CDR3: TGTGCCAGCAGCTCTGTCTCCTACGAGCAGTACTTC. As protein: CASSSVSYEQYF.

The CDR3 is CASSPGVSGGYEQYF. The CDR3 coding sequence is TGTGCCAGCAGCCCCGGGGTTAGCGGGGGGTACGAGCAGTACTTC. The rearrangement links TRBV9 to TRBJ2-7; 10 bases fit TRBD2. Losses at the gene ends were 4 bases for V and 4 bases for J; bases not matched to a gene: 8. The CDR3 consists of 15 residues. CDR1 is SGDLS, CDR2 YYNGEE, per germline.

This chain connects TRBV9 to TRBJ1-6; 8 positions agree with TRBD1. The J segment lost 6 bases and the V segment lost 5 bases, leaving 7 bases of the junction unmatched. The length of the CDR3 is 15 residues. CDR1 and CDR2 (germline): SGDLS, YYNGEE. CDR3 protein: CASSPTGVRNSPLHF. The CDR3, as DNA: TGTGCCAGCAGTCCGACAGGGGTCCGTAATTCACCCCTCCACTTT.

This clone has only one observation. This rearrangement joins TRBV7-9 to TRBJ1-3; D gene uncertain. V lost 5 bases, J lost 2 bases, and 7 bases lay in between. The CDR3 is 13 residues long. CDR1 is SEHNR and CDR2 is FQNEAQ in the germline V gene (reference sequence). CDR3 residues: CASSPTAGNTIYF. CDR3 DNA sequence: TGTGCCAGCAGCCCCACTGCTGGAAACACCATATATTTT.

The chain has TRBV3-1 (or the pseudogene TRBV3-2) and TRBJ2-1; perhaps TRBD2 as D (6 bases). Germline V lookup: CDR1 LGHDT, CDR2 YNNKEL (reference sequence). The CDR3 runs to 14 residues. The V gene lost 0 bases and the J gene lost 8 bases, with 11 bases spanning the gap. CDR3 residues: CASSQDTGGYEQFF. CDR3 DNA: TGTGCCAGCAGCCAAGATACCGGAGGGTATGAGCAGTTCTTC.

This chain connects TRBV27 to TRBJ1-2, with D possibly TRBD1 on 6 matching bases. V was trimmed by 4 bases and J by 4 bases, leaving 13 bases between them. This CDR3 has 14 residues. CDR1 is MNHEY and CDR2 is SMNVEV in the germline V gene (reference sequence). CDR3 sequence reads: CASSSSTGFYGYTF. The CDR3, as DNA: TGTGCCAGCAGTTCGTCGACAGGTTTCTATGGCTACACCTTC.

The genes are TRBV9 and TRBJ2-1, with D maybe TRBD1 (5 bases). Trimming stripped 3 bases from V and 0 bases from J, with 10 bases between. The CDR3 is 15 amino acids. CDR1 is SGDLS, CDR2 YYNGEE, per germline. The CDR3 region is CASSDTGSSYNEQFF. The CDR3, as DNA: TGTGCCAGCAGCGACACAGGTTCCTCCTACAATGAGCAGTTCTTC.

The chain joins TRBV6-5 to TRBJ1-5; maybe TRBD1 (6 bases). Germline values: CDR1 MNHEY, CDR2 SVGAGI. The CDR3 runs 13 residues. V was trimmed by 4 bases and J by 7 bases, leaving 11 bases between them. CDR3 DNA sequence: TGTGCCAGCAGTTCTACAGGGTCCCAGCCCCAGCATTTT. Amino acid sequence: CASSSTGSQPQHF.

The rearrangement uses TRBV21-1 and TRBJ1-5. TRBV21-1 is flagged as a pseudogene. There are 17 residues in the CDR3. In DNA form, the CDR3 reads TGTGCCAGCAGTACTACGGCCACCCCAGAAAGCAATCAGCCCCAGCATTTT. Protein: CASSTTATPESNQPQHF.

The gene calls are TRBV30 and TRBJ1-1; 8 nucleotides agree with TRBD1. The V segment lost 5 bases and the J segment 2 bases; nucleotides outside the gene matches: 4. Germline loops: CDR1 GTSNPN, CDR2 SVGIG (reference sequence). CDR3 length: 13 amino acids. In DNA form, the CDR3 reads TGTGCCTGGGCCGGACAGGGAAACACTGAAGCTTTCTTT. Protein sequence: CAWAGQGNTEAFF.

This clone was counted once. The rearrangement joins TRBV5-1 to TRBJ1-2, with D possibly being TRBD1 (6 bases). The CDR3 loop spans 15 amino acids. Germline V gene data show CDR1 as SGHRS and CDR2 as YFSETQ. The V gene lost 0 bases and the J gene lost 2 bases, with 11 bases spanning the gap. The CDR3 here is CASSLAGEKNYGYTF. In DNA form, the CDR3 reads TGCGCCAGCAGCTTGGCAGGGGAAAAAAACTATGGCTACACCTTC.

The chain is built from TRBV11-1 and TRBJ1-5, with a possible D match to TRBD1 (6 bases). The CDR3 covers 14 residues. Germline V lookup: CDR1 SGHAT, CDR2 FQDESV (reference sequence). The V gene lost 7 bases and the J gene lost 6 bases, with 16 bases spanning the gap. The chain's CDR3 is CASIVPRGFQPQHF. DNA of the CDR3: TGTGCCAGCATCGTTCCCAGGGGTTTTCAGCCCCAGCATTTT.

The genes are TRBV6-5 and TRBJ1-3; perhaps TRBD1 as D (5 bases). Germline CDR1 is MNHEY and CDR2 is SVGAGI. V dropped 4 bases and J dropped 0 bases, with 13 bases sitting between them. The CDR3 sequence is 16 residues long. CDR3 in amino acids: CASSFDSDSSGNTIYF. CDR3 DNA sequence: TGTGCCAGCAGTTTCGACAGCGATTCCTCTGGAAACACCATATATTTT.

Worth noting for this clone: The germline gene is not matched at one end of the junction; a read error may be the cause. This chain uses TRBV20-1 with TRBJ1-1, with a weak D call TRBD1 (6 bases). The CDR3 has 10 amino acids. Germline V gives CDR1 DFQATT, CDR2 SNEGSKA (reference sequence). The CDR3 is CSAGTTGVSF. The CDR3 DNA is TGCAGTGCCGGGACAACCGGGGTGAGCTTT.

CDR3 region: CASSPFGRERNQPQHF. The CDR3 region has the DNA TGCGCCAGCAGCCCCTTTGGGAGGGAAAGGAATCAGCCCCAGCATTTT. The rearrangement joins TRBV5-1 to TRBJ1-5; no clear D gene. This CDR3 is 16 amino acids long. Germline CDR1 and CDR2: SGHRS and YFSETQ. V gave up 4 bases and J gave up 4 bases, with 18 bases separating them.

The gene calls are TRBV3-1 (or the pseudogene TRBV3-2) and TRBJ2-5; weak D call: TRBD2 (6 bases). CDR3 size: 15 residues. Germline CDR1 and CDR2: LGHDT and YNNKEL (reference sequence). V lost 4 bases to trimming and J lost 5 bases, with 17 bases between them. The CDR3 bases are TGTGCCAGCAGCCTGTCGGGGGAGCAACAGGAGACCCAGTACTTC. Translating gives CASSLSGEQQETQYF.

The V call is TRBV10-1, the J call TRBJ2-3; TRBD2 aligns across 11 bases. Germline values: CDR1 WNHNN, CDR2 SYGVQD (reference sequence). The junction had 5 bases not matched to a gene; V was cut back by 4 bases and J by 5 bases. CDR3 length equals 15 residues. The CDR3 protein is CASSVGTSGGDTQYF. CDR3 in DNA: TGCGCCAGCAGTGTCGGGACTAGCGGTGGAGATACGCAGTATTTT.

This clone was seen only once. The V and J genes are TRBV9 and TRBJ2-2; 10 bases are shared with TRBD1. With V trimmed by 4 bases and J by 2 bases, 11 bases remained unmatched. The germline gives CDR1 SGDLS, CDR2 YYNGEE. The CDR3 extends over 18 amino acids. CDR3 sequence (DNA): TGTGCCAGCAGCCCTCAGACAGGGGGCCTGGGTAACACCGGGGAGCTGTTTTTT. It translates to CASSPQTGGLGNTGELFF.

V usage is TRBV6-5 and J usage is TRBJ1-2; no firm D call. Germline V gene data show CDR1 as MNHEY and CDR2 as SVGAGI. V was trimmed by 6 bases and J by 4 bases, leaving 15 bases between them. The CDR3 spans 14 residues. Written as DNA, the CDR3 is TGTGCCAGCAGCTTTAAGCACCGTTTCTATGGCTACACCTTC. Its protein product is CASSFKHRFYGYTF.

The chain employs TRBV4-2 and TRBJ1-5, with 8 bases that match TRBD1. J gave up 5 bases and V 4 bases, and 7 bases lay outside the gene matches. This CDR3 has 15 residues. Germline V gene data show CDR1 as LGHNA and CDR2 as YNFKEQ. CDR3 bases: TGTGCCAGCAGCCTGGGGACAGGAGGGGATCAGCCCCAGCATTTT. Translating it yields CASSLGTGGDQPQHF.